Listed below are T cell receptor beta chains from one sample, sequenced in a study of CD8+CD57+ T cells in acquired aplastic anemia. Each CDR3 protein is one row after TCRdb ran MiXCR on the reads. The data show some 290,000 distinct CDR3 sequences, approximately 56% seen once. Sample: sorted CD4+, CD8+, or CD8+CD57+ T cells (not recorded which) from PBMCs. These TCRs come from a human donor with severe aplastic anemia or a healthy control (not recorded which). Both conserved end residues are part of each CDR3. The D gene is left open where the match is weak. Rows give clone size only sometimes, using once, few, many, or a class for an expanded clone.

D gene | J gene | V gene | clone size | CDR3 DNA | CDR3 protein
. | TRBJ2-1 | TRBV24-1 | . | TGTGCCACCAGTGACCCCACAACTAGGGAAAAGTTCTTC | CATSDPTTREKFF
. | TRBJ1-2 | TRBV20-1 | . | TGCAGTGCTGCGCAGGGGAGGGGCTACTATGGCTACACCTTC | CSAAQGRGYYGYTF
TRBD1 | TRBJ1-4 | TRBV19 | . | TGTGCCAGTAGTATTTGGGGGACAGGGTGGGATGAAAAACTGTTTTTT | CASSIWGTGWDEKLFF
TRBD1 | TRBJ1-1 | TRBV20-1 | . | TGCAGTGCACCGACACAGGGGTTAGACACTGAAGCTTTCTTT | CSAPTQGLDTEAFF
. | TRBJ1-2 | TRBV12-5 | . | TGTGCTAGTGGTTTGATGGGGGGCGTCGGCTACACCTTC | CASGLMGGVGYTF
. | TRBJ2-1 | TRBV9 | . | TGTGCCAGCAGCGTAGAAGAGAATGAGCAGTTCTTC | CASSVEENEQFF
TRBD1 | TRBJ1-1 | TRBV7-2 | . | TGTGCCAGCAGCCCAACGGACAGGGGTGATACTGAAGCTTTCTTT | CASSPTDRGDTEAFF
TRBD2 | TRBJ2-7 | TRBV7-3 | few | TGTGCCAGCAGCTTAACTAGCGGGGGGGCCTACGAGCAGTACTTC | CASSLTSGGAYEQYF
TRBD2 | TRBJ2-1 | TRBV7-3 | . | TGTGCCAGTAGCGGGAATGAGCAGTTCTTC | CASSGNEQFF
. | TRBJ1-5 | TRBV6-1 | many | TGTGCCAGCAGTGAATATGGGGGCGCGGGGCAGCCCCAGCATTTT | CASSEYGGAGQPQHF
. | TRBJ2-7 | TRBV5-4 | once | TGTGCCAGCAGCCGGACAGACCGATACGAGCAGTACTTC | CASSRTDRYEQYF
. | TRBJ2-5 | TRBV7-2 | . | TGTGCCAGCAGAGTCAGAGAGACCCAGTACTTC | CASRVRETQYF
. | TRBJ2-7 | TRBV29-1 | . | TGCAGCGTTGAGATAGGGACCTACGAGCAGTACTTC | CSVEIGTYEQYF
. | TRBJ2-7 | TRBV20-1 | . | TGCAGTGCTAGAGTTAGCGGAGAGAGCTCCTACGAGCAGTACTTC | CSARVSGESSYEQYF
. | TRBJ2-2 | TRBV7-3 | once | TGTGCCAGCAGCTTAGGGGCAGGGAGCACCGGGGAGCTGCTTTTT | CASSLGAGSTGELLF
. | TRBJ2-5 | TRBV20-1 | . | TGCAGTGCTAGAGGCAAACAAGAGACCCAGTACTTC | CSARGKQETQYF
TRBD1 | TRBJ1-2 | TRBV10-3 | few | TGTGCCATCAGTGAGTCAGGCAGGGGGGGCTACACCTTC | CAISESGRGGYTF
. | TRBJ1-6 | TRBV19 | . | TGTGCCAGTAGTATTAAGGATTCGAATTCACCCCTCCACTTT | CASSIKDSNSPLHF
TRBD2 | TRBJ2-2 | TRBV24-1 | many | TGTGCCACCAGTGATTTTGGACTAGCGGAGACGAACACCGGGGAGCTGTTTTTT | CATSDFGLAETNTGELFF
. | TRBJ1-1 | TRBV9 | . | TGTGCCAGCAGCGTTTGGGCGAACACTGAAGCTTTCTTT | CASSVWANTEAFF
. | TRBJ1-5 | TRBV2 | . | TGTGCCAGCAGTGAAGAAGGGAATCAGCCCCAGCATTTT | CASSEEGNQPQHF
TRBD1 | TRBJ2-4 | TRBV7-2 | . | TGTGCCAGCAGCTCCTGGGGACAGGGTGTCGACATTCAGTACTTC | CASSSWGQGVDIQYF
TRBD2 | TRBJ2-3 | TRBV7-2 | . | TGTGCCAGCAGCTTTCAAGCGGGAGCAGATACGCAGTATTTT | CASSFQAGADTQYF
. | TRBJ1-4 | TRBV20-1 | . | TGCAGTGCTAGACTGGACAGAGTACTTAGCACTAATGAAAAACTGTTTTTT | CSARLDRVLSTNEKLFF
TRBD2 | TRBJ2-7 | TRBV9 | . | TGTGCCAGCAGCGTAGATGGCGGGAGTCCCTACGAGCAGTACTTC | CASSVDGGSPYEQYF
TRBD2 | TRBJ2-3 | TRBV19 | many | TGTGCCAGTAGAGCGGGATCTAGCACAGATACGCAGTATTTT | CASRAGSSTDTQYF
. | TRBJ2-7 | TRBV20-1 | many | TGCAGTGTCCTAAGGGACGAGCAGTACTTC | CSVLRDEQYF
. | TRBJ1-5 | TRBV5-8 | many | TGTGCCAGCAGCGAAAGACGGGTTTATAGCAATCAGCCCCAGCATTTT | CASSERRVYSNQPQHF
TRBD1 | TRBJ2-7 | TRBV7-6 | many | TGTGCCAGCAGCTTAGAATACGACAGGGTGGACGAGCAGTACTTC | CASSLEYDRVDEQYF
. | TRBJ1-3 | TRBV15 | . | TGTGCCACCAGCAGTTACACCGGGCGGGGGGCGTCTGGAAACACCATATATTTT | CATSSYTGRGASGNTIYF
. | TRBJ2-7 | TRBV7-8 | few | TGTGCCAGCAGCTCGGCAGAGGGGACGGACTCCTACGAGCAGTACTTC | CASSSAEGTDSYEQYF
TRBD1 | TRBJ2-1 | TRBV19 | many | TGTGCCAGTAGTATCCAAGGGGGCGAAGTCAATGAGCAGTTCTTC | CASSIQGGEVNEQFF
. | TRBJ1-2 | TRBV7-9 | . | TGTGCCAGCAGTCTCGACAGGAGCTCTGGAAACACCTTC | CASSLDRSSGNTF
. | TRBJ2-5 | TRBV7-6 | . | TGTGCCAGCAGCTTCCGGAGGGGGACGGGAAGGGGAGAGACCCAGTACTTC | CASSFRRGTGRGETQYF
TRBD1 | TRBJ1-4 | TRBV24-1 | few | TGTGCCACCAGCGGGACAGGGGATGAAAAACTGTTTTTT | CATSGTGDEKLFF
TRBD1 | TRBJ1-6 | TRBV9 | . | TGTGCCAGCAGCGCAACCAGGGGGCCTGATTCACCCCTCCACTTT | CASSATRGPDSPLHF
. | TRBJ2-5 | TRBV11-2 | many | TGTGCCAGCAGCTTAGACAGGTTGGAGACCCAGTACTTC | CASSLDRLETQYF
. | TRBJ2-4 | TRBV5-1 | many | TGCGCCAGCAGCCCCGTCACGGCGGCCAAAAACATTCAGTACTTC | CASSPVTAAKNIQYF
. | TRBJ1-1 | TRBV6-5 | . | TGTGCCAGCCTTAGGAGTTCCAGGCTCCCTGCTGAAGCTTTCTTT | CASLRSSRLPAEAFF
TRBD1 | TRBJ2-3 | TRBV7-8 | . | TGTGCCAGCAGCTTAAGGAATCGGGACAGGCCGGGAGATACGCAGTATTTT | CASSLRNRDRPGDTQYF
TRBD1 | TRBJ1-1 | TRBV11-1 | few | TGTGCCAGCAGCTTCCGACAGGGTTACGAAGCTTTCTTT | CASSFRQGYEAFF
. | TRBJ2-2 | TRBV6-1 | . | TGTGCCAGCACCTGGACTACTAACACCGGGGAGCTGTTTTTT | CASTWTTNTGELFF
. | TRBJ2-1 | TRBV7-8 | few | TGTGCCAGCAGCTTACTAAACGGGGCCTACAATGAGCAGTTCTTC | CASSLLNGAYNEQFF
. | TRBJ1-5 | TRBV27 | . | TGTGCCAGCAGTTTATCGAGGGCGGATAATCAGCCCCAGCATTTT | CASSLSRADNQPQHF
. | TRBJ2-5 | TRBV7-9 | . | TGTGCCAGCAGCCCCCGGGGGACAGAAGCCCAAGAGACCCAGTACTTC | CASSPRGTEAQETQYF
. | TRBJ1-5 | TRBV20-1 | . | TGCAGTGCTATTGGAGGGTCTGGGGCAGGCAATCAGCCCCAGCATTTT | CSAIGGSGAGNQPQHF
. | TRBJ2-2 | TRBV11-3 | many | TGTGCCAGCAGCTCGCTTAGCGGCCCCGGTGGCACCGGGGAGCTGTTTTTT | CASSSLSGPGGTGELFF
TRBD1 | TRBJ2-1 | TRBV24-1 | few | TGTGCCACCAGTCGTCAGGGGACAGCTGAGCAGTTCTTC | CATSRQGTAEQFF
TRBD2 | TRBJ2-5 | TRBV2 | . | TGTGCCAGCAGTGAGAGTAGCGGGGCCTCGGGGACCCAGTACTTC | CASSESSGASGTQYF
. | TRBJ1-1 | TRBV14 | . | TGTGCCAGCAGTCTTTTCTCAGGGACTGAAGCTTTCTTT | CASSLFSGTEAFF
. | TRBJ2-1 | TRBV9 | . | TGTGCCAGCAGCGTAGTGGGGGGATCCGTCTACAATGAGCAGTTCTTC | CASSVVGGSVYNEQFF